This TCR beta chain came from a study of blood T cell repertoires in COVID-19. Overall study context: Some COVID-19 samples were acute and others convalescent; all came from the United States, Italy and Spain. Nucleic acid was either cDNA or gDNA, and it came from T cells, B-cell-depleted T cells, or PBMCs.

CDR1 SEHNR and CDR2 FQNEAQ come from the germline V gene (reference sequence). With V trimmed by 5 bases and J by 4 bases, 10 bases remained unmatched. This CDR3 region has 15 residues. Per the original data handling: Nucleated cell counts were estimated from reference gene primer amplification. Method: immunoSEQ multiplex PCR; TCRdb's copy keeps in-frame clones and lacks some. V and J calls and clone size are those listed in that table; D and trimming were worked out from the DNA. The table has about 56,000 clones, 80% to 85% seen once. The origin of this receptor is a woman over 75 with acute or convalescent COVID-19. The rearrangement joins TRBV7-9 to TRBJ1-2, with 7 bases lining up with TRBD1. Input material: peripheral blood. The CDR3 region has the DNA TGTGCCAGCAGCCGAACCGGGACAGCCGCCTATGGCTACACCTTC. Translated, it gives CASSRTGTAAYGYTF.